What follows are 21 T cell receptor beta chains derived from one specimen sequenced in a study of cytomegalovirus exposure and HLA in healthy donors (dated by TCRdb to the late 2010s). The protocol used for the library was the immunoSEQ multiplex PCR assay. For the multiplex PCR, a mixture combining 60 forward primers for TCR Vbeta segments and 13 reverse primers for TCR Jbeta segments was used. This is the immuneACCESS table as TCRdb keeps it, with only in-frame sequences that have V and J called. A part of the clones is gone; compared with another copy, unresolved V genes explain less than half, and the rest is unexplained. Across this sample there are under 200,000 clones, with roughly 85% seen only once. The leading ten clones occupy about 10% of the sample. Sequencing input: PBMCs. The receptors here all came from a man aged 18 to 29 in good health and CMV-seropositive.

The chain couples TRBV30 to TRBJ2-4; 9 bases agree with TRBD1. This CDR3 spans 13 amino acids. The trim removed 5 bases at V and 8 bases at J, leaving 7 bases unmatched. CDR1 and CDR2 from the germline V gene are GTSNPN and SVGIG (reference sequence). The CDR3 sequence: CAWGGTGMDIQYF. In nucleotides, the CDR3 is TGTGCCTGGGGGGGGACAGGGATGGACATTCAGTACTTC.

The rearrangement links TRBV10-1 to TRBJ1-1; tentatively, D is TRBD1 (6 bases). The CDR3 extends over 13 amino acids. The ends were cut back, 3 bases at V and 12 bases at J, with 17 bases in the middle. The V gene's germline CDR1 is WNHNN and CDR2 SYGVQD (reference sequence). CDR3 DNA: TGCGCCAGCAGTGAATCGGGGGGCGTGGAGACTTTCTTT. Protein product: CASSESGGVETFF.

This clone appeared a single time. The rearrangement links TRBV9 to TRBJ1-3; the D gene is possibly TRBD1 (5 bases). The ends were cut back, 4 bases at V and 0 bases at J, with 8 bases in the middle. Germline values: CDR1 SGDLS, CDR2 YYNGEE. The CDR3 sequence is 14 residues long. Written as DNA, the CDR3 is TGTGCCAGCAGCCGGGGGGACTCTGGAAACACCATATATTTT. Encoded protein: CASSRGDSGNTIYF.

The chain combines TRBV9 with TRBJ1-3; D perhaps matches TRBD1 (5 bases). The germline V and J ends were trimmed by 0 bases and 8 bases, with 21 bases remaining between them. This CDR3 has 17 residues. CDR1 SGDLS and CDR2 YYNGEE come from the germline V gene. The DNA of the CDR3 is TGTGCCAGCAGCGTAGGGGACTCACCTACCTCTGGGGACACCATATATTTT. Translated, it gives CASSVGDSPTSGDTIYF. The whole variable domain, filled in from reference TRBV9 and TRBJ1-3, reads DSGVTQTPKHLITATGQRVTLRCSPRSGDLSVYWYQQSLDQGLQFLIQYYNGEERAKGNILERFSAQQFPDLHSELNLSSLELGDSALYFCASSVGDSPTSGDTIYFGEGSWLTVV.

The chain carries TRBV5-4 and TRBJ2-1; 8 bases are shared with TRBD1. The length of the CDR3 is 15 residues. Germline loops: CDR1 SGHNT, CDR2 YYREEE (reference sequence). V was clipped by 5 bases and J by 1 base; unmatched bases: 5. CDR3 bases: TGTGCCAGCAGTCCTCAGGGGGCGTCCTACAATGAGCAGTTCTTC. Translation gives CASSPQGASYNEQFF.

The chain employs TRBV10-2 and TRBJ2-6; TRBD2 might be the D (6 bases). Trimming shortened V by 6 bases and J by 1 base, and 16 bases separated the two germline ends. CDR1 and CDR2 (germline): WSHSY, SAAADI. The CDR3 has 17 amino acids. CDR3 protein: CASRPGTGKSGANVLTF. CDR3 DNA: TGCGCCAGCAGACCCGGGACTGGAAAATCTGGGGCCAACGTCCTGACTTTC.

A single count supports this clone. As DNA, the CDR3 is TGCGCCAGCAGCTTGAAAGGGGGGGGGAACCAAGAGACCCAGTACTTC. It is translated as CASSLKGGGNQETQYF. This chain joins TRBV5-1 and TRBJ2-5; a weak D match, TRBD2 (7 bases). Germline CDR1 SGHRS, CDR2 YFSETQ. The CDR3 totals 16 residues. V gave up 1 base and J gave up 0 bases, with 13 bases separating them.

The chain has TRBV7-9 and TRBJ1-2; 7 bases line up with TRBD1. Germline V CDR1 and CDR2: SEHNR, FQNEAQ (reference sequence). This CDR3 contains 15 residues. Trimming took 1 base from V and 5 from J; bases not matched to a gene: 7. CDR3 nucleotide sequence: TGTGCCAGCAGCTTAGGACCGACAGGGTGGTATGGCTACACCTTC. Residues: CASSLGPTGWYGYTF. Variable domain in full (rest from reference TRBV7-9 and TRBJ1-2): DTGVSQNPRHKITKRGQNVTFRCDPISEHNRLYWYRQTLGQGPEFLTYFQNEAQLEKSRLLSDRFSAERPKGSFSTLEIQRTEQGDSAMYLCASSLGPTGWYGYTFGSGTRLTVV.

This chain links TRBV2 with TRBJ2-7; possibly TRBD2 for D (6 bases). V was cut by 2 bases and J by 4 bases, with 15 bases left in between. Germline assignment: CDR1 SNHLY and CDR2 FYNNEI. CDR3 size: 15 residues. The CDR3 loop is CASSERASEPYEQYF. The CDR3 DNA follows: TGTGCCAGCAGTGAAAGGGCTAGCGAGCCTTACGAGCAGTACTTC.

On this clone: The same CDR3 can be traced to other DNA sequences in this sample. The chain couples TRBV9 to TRBJ2-2, with TRBD2 identical over 8 bases. The germline V gene encodes CDR1 SGDLS and CDR2 YYNGEE. There are 16 residues in the CDR3. V lost 0 bases to trimming and J lost 2 bases; unmatched junction nucleotides: 3. The CDR3 protein is CASSVGLAGNTGELFF. CDR3 nucleotides: TGTGCCAGCAGCGTAGGGCTAGCGGGTAACACCGGGGAGCTGTTTTTT.

The genes are TRBV18 and TRBJ2-3, with 12 nucleotides matching TRBD2. Trimming took 3 bases from V and 5 from J; bases not matched to a gene: 6. Germline-derived CDR1 and CDR2 are KGHSH and LQKENI. The CDR3 loop spans 16 amino acids. Here the CDR3 DNA reads TGTGCCAGCTCACCCCTAGCGGGGGGGCCGGTAGATACGCAGTATTTT. It is translated as CASSPLAGGPVDTQYF.

Comments on this clone: This specimen includes other DNA sequences encoding the same CDR3. The chain is built from TRBV9 and TRBJ1-2; the D is unclear. V was cut by 4 bases and J by 4 bases, with 14 bases left in between. Germline V CDR1 and CDR2: SGDLS, YYNGEE. CDR3 length: 14 amino acids. The CDR3 is CASSIRGTSYGYTF. CDR3 coding DNA: TGTGCCAGCAGCATACGGGGTACTTCCTATGGCTACACCTTC.

V and J are TRBV5-6 and TRBJ2-7; D is possibly TRBD2 (7 bases). The V gene's germline CDR1 is SGHDT and CDR2 YYEEEE. CDR3 size: 16 residues. Trimming took 3 bases from V and 6 from J, leaving 22 bases between them. The CDR3 nucleotides read TGTGCCAGCAGCTCCACTTACGGGGGGCCGGGGGCCGAGCAGTACTTC. Amino acids: CASSSTYGGPGAEQYF.

This chain links TRBV9 with TRBJ2-3; the D is unclear. V was pared by 0 bases and J by 3 bases, with 8 bases between. Looked up from germline, CDR1 is SGDLS and CDR2 is YYNGEE. The CDR3 length is 14 residues. For the CDR3, the DNA is TGTGCCAGCAGCGTAGCTCAGGTTACAGATACGCAGTATTTT. The encoded protein is CASSVAQVTDTQYF.

This chain uses TRBV13 with TRBJ2-5; D is unclear. The DNA end favors TRBJ2-7, so the J call may be wrong. Germline V gives CDR1 PRHDT, CDR2 FYEKMQ (reference sequence). This CDR3 region has 14 residues. CDR3 coding DNA: TGTGCCAGCAGCCGACCGACTCGCTTCTACGAGCAGTACTTC. This gives the protein CASSRPTRFYEQYF.

The chain combines TRBV4-3 with TRBJ2-5; D is ambiguous. The DNA end is a closer match to TRBJ2-7, so the J assignment may be wrong. Germline values: CDR1 LGHNA, CDR2 YSLEER. The CDR3 has 16 residues. CDR3 DNA: TGCGCCAGCAGCCAAGATTTCCGGTCTTTCTCCTACGAGCAGTACTTC. Residues: CASSQDFRSFSYEQYF.

This clone was counted a single time. This sequence joins TRBV5-1 and TRBJ2-2; D is perhaps TRBD1 (5 bases). The germline V gene encodes CDR1 SGHRS and CDR2 YFSETQ. Trimming left V 0 bases short and J 2 bases short, with 11 bases between. The CDR3 has 16 residues. The CDR3 DNA reads TGCGCCAGCAGCTTGGCGCCTCAGGGTAACACCGGGGAGCTGTTTTTT. Its translation is CASSLAPQGNTGELFF.

The chain combines TRBV7-2 with TRBJ2-3; D is uncertain. The CDR3 is made up of 14 amino acids. V lost 5 bases and J 10 bases, leaving 19 bases between the germline ends. Germline CDR1 SGHTA, CDR2 FQGNSA. The CDR3 coding sequence is TGTGCCAGCAGCACCAGTGGTAGTCCCCGGGCGCAGTATTTT. Translated: CASSTSGSPRAQYF.

The chain recombines TRBV14 with TRBJ1-2; 8 bases map to TRBD1. The CDR3 extends over 14 amino acids. The trim removed 2 bases at V and 6 bases at J, leaving 5 bases unmatched. From germline, CDR1 is SGHDN and CDR2 FVKESK. The DNA for the CDR3 is TGTGCCAGCAGCCAACTCGACAGGGGACATGGCTACACCTTC. As protein: CASSQLDRGHGYTF.

This chain uses TRBV2 with TRBJ2-5; TRBD1 matches at 7 bases. Germline CDR1 reads SNHLY; CDR2 reads FYNNEI. The CDR3 extends over 15 amino acids. The ends lost 2 bases at V and 4 bases at J; junction bases unmatched: 7. This CDR3 reads CASSESRGGVETQYF. The DNA for the CDR3 is TGTGCCAGCAGTGAATCTCGAGGGGGCGTAGAGACCCAGTACTTC. The full variable domain, rest sourced from reference TRBV2 and TRBJ2-5, is EPEVTQTPSHQVTQMGQEVILRCVPISNHLYFYWYRQILGQKVEFLVSFYNNEISEKSEIFDDQFSVERPDGSNFTLKIRSTKLEDSAMYFCASSESRGGVETQYFGPGTRLLVL.

The rearrangement joins TRBV5-1 to TRBJ2-5; a weak D match, TRBD1 (5 bases). The CDR3 is made up of 14 amino acids. The V and J ends lost 4 bases and 5 bases respectively, with 15 bases between them. Germline V gene lookup returns CDR1 SGHRS and CDR2 YFSETQ. The CDR3 here is CASSQGPWAETQYF. The CDR3 coding sequence is TGCGCCAGCAGCCAGGGTCCCTGGGCGGAGACCCAGTACTTC.